This T cell receptor (beta chain) was captured in a study of T cell changes during pregnancy in multiple sclerosis. This clone was seen a single time. Generated by immunoSEQ multiplex PCR, the TCRdb table keeps only in-frame clones and is missing some. Among 50,000 to 65,000 clones listed, around 85% were seen once. The CDR3 is made up of 11 amino acids. CDR1 GTSNPN and CDR2 SVGIG come from the germline V gene (reference sequence). With V trimmed by 7 bases and J by 6 bases, 4 bases remained unmatched. The genes are TRBV30 and TRBJ2-7, with TRBD2 matching over 9 bases. The TCR was taken from a female donor with multiple sclerosis, enrolled in a pregnancy study. This material consisted of CD4+ T cells from peripheral blood mononuclear cells, taken in the third trimester of pregnancy. CDR3 region: CASSGAVEQYF. The CDR3 nucleotides are TGTGCCTCTAGCGGGGCCGTCGAGCAGTACTTC.